The 18 T cell receptor beta chains in this list originate from one sample, sequenced in a study of blood T cell repertoires in COVID-19 (dated by TCRdb to 2020 to 2021). Preparation of the library involved the immunoSEQ multiplex PCR assay. Sourced from immuneACCESS, this table was stored by TCRdb with only in-frame sequences that have V and J called. A share of the clones is absent; for the studies checked, an unresolved V gene accounts for under half, and the remainder has no known explanation. This sample is represented by 210,000 or so clones; approximately 80% of them were singletons. The ten top clones hold approximately 12% of the sample. The specimen was peripheral blood. These receptors all come from a man aged 50 to 59 who had recovered from COVID-19.

Concerning this clone itself: Other DNA sequences within the sample encode an identical CDR3. The V and J genes are TRBV3-1 (or the pseudogene TRBV3-2) and TRBJ2-3; 7 bases line up with TRBD2. Germline CDR1 and CDR2: LGHDT and YNNKEL (reference sequence). The V and J ends lost 4 bases and 3 bases, in that order; junction bases with no gene match: 4. The CDR3 runs to 14 residues. This chain's CDR3 is CASSPSGRTDTQYF. The CDR3 nucleotides are TGTGCCAGCAGCCCGTCCGGGAGGACAGATACGCAGTATTTT.

This clone was detected only a few times. The chain recombines TRBV7-2 with TRBJ2-1, with D hard to call. Trimming pared 0 bases from V and 2 bases from J, leaving 11 bases between. From germline, CDR1 is SGHTA and CDR2 FQGNSA. This CDR3 contains 16 residues. The CDR3 DNA is TGTGCCAGCAGCTTAGCAGGCGGTCGTGCCTACAATGAGCAGTTCTTC. Translated: CASSLAGGRAYNEQFF.

V usage is TRBV9 and J usage is TRBJ2-2; 9 nucleotides agree with TRBD1. The CDR3 has 15 amino acids. CDR1 SGDLS and CDR2 YYNGEE come from the germline V gene. V gave up 0 bases and J gave up 4 bases; unmatched junction bases: 1. The CDR3 DNA is TGTGCCAGCAGCGTAGAGACAGGGGGCACCGGGGAGCTGTTTTTT. It translates to CASSVETGGTGELFF.

The chain recombines TRBV4-1 with TRBJ2-5; 14 positions agree with TRBD2. J lost 3 bases, V lost 3 bases, and 6 bases had no gene match. The germline gives CDR1 MGHRA, CDR2 YSYEKL. There are 17 residues in the CDR3. CDR3 sequence (DNA): TGCGCCAGCAGCCAGGATGGGACTAGCGGGAGTAAAGAGACCCAGTACTTC. Amino acid sequence: CASSQDGTSGSKETQYF.

This chain links TRBV19 with TRBJ1-2; D may be TRBD1 (6 bases). The germline gives CDR1 LNHDA, CDR2 SQIVND (reference sequence). CDR3 length: 14 residues. V was shortened by 1 base and J by 4 bases, with 10 bases between the two germline ends. CDR3 amino acids: CASSIGGGPYGYTF. In nucleotides, the CDR3 is TGTGCCAGTAGTATAGGGGGGGGCCCCTATGGCTACACCTTC. The full variable domain, with the rest looked up from reference TRBV19 and TRBJ1-2, is DGGITQSPKYLFRKEGQNVTLSCEQNLNHDAMYWYRQDPGQGLRLIYYSQIVNDFQKGDIAEGYSVSREKKESFPLTVTSAQKNPTAFYLCASSIGGGPYGYTFGSGTRLTVV.

The V and J genes are TRBV9 and TRBJ2-3; 9 bases match TRBD2. There are 16 residues in the CDR3. Per the germline V gene, CDR1 is SGDLS and CDR2 is YYNGEE. V lost 5 bases to trimming and J lost 1 base; unmatched junction nucleotides: 8. The CDR3 here is CASSGGRVYGTDTQYF. The CDR3 region has the DNA TGTGCCAGCAGTGGCGGGAGGGTCTACGGCACAGATACGCAGTATTTT.

This rearrangement joins TRBV21-1 to TRBJ2-7; the DNA was not used to check the table's D call, TRBD2. TRBV21-1 is tagged as a pseudogene. The length of the CDR3 is 15 residues. CDR3 in DNA: TGTGCCAGCAGCAAATCTCGGAGGGGTAGGGACGAGCAGTACTTC. Its protein product is CASSKSRRGRDEQYF.

Only a few counts were recorded for this clone. This chain uses TRBV2 with TRBJ1-1; tentative D call: TRBD1 (6 bases). The CDR3 contains 13 residues. Trimming left V 6 bases short and J 7 bases short, with 15 bases between. CDR1 is SNHLY, CDR2 FYNNEI, per germline. The CDR3 region has the DNA TGTGCCAGCAGCGAGCGCCGGACAGTTGAAGCTTTCTTT. This gives the protein CASSERRTVEAFF.

The CDR3 reads CASSFGGTQYF. For the CDR3, the DNA is TGTGCCAGCAGCTTCGGGGGGACCCAGTACTTC. This chain joins TRBV7-8 and TRBJ2-5; D is perhaps TRBD2 (6 bases). The CDR3 length is 11 residues. Trimming removed 3 bases from V and 7 bases from J, with 6 bases in between. The V gene's germline CDR1 is SGHVS and CDR2 FQNEAQ.

J is TRBJ2-1 and V is TRBV7-9, with unresolved D. V lost 1 base and J 0 bases, leaving 7 bases between the germline ends. Looked up from germline, CDR1 is SEHNR and CDR2 is FQNEAQ (reference sequence). This CDR3 has 15 amino acids. In DNA form, the CDR3 reads TGTGCCAGCAGCTTAGAGCGTTCCTCCTACAATGAGCAGTTCTTC. As protein: CASSLERSSYNEQFF.

This chain joins TRBV9 and TRBJ2-1; 8 bases are a match to TRBD2. V lost 4 bases to trimming and J lost 4 bases; unmatched junction nucleotides: 4. The CDR3 has 14 residues. Germline V gene sequence: CDR1 SGDLS, CDR2 YYNGEE. Here the CDR3 reads CASSRLAQYNEQFF. CDR3 in DNA: TGTGCCAGCAGCAGACTAGCGCAATACAATGAGCAGTTCTTC.

The J gene is TRBJ2-3, the V gene TRBV4-1, with 8 bases fitting TRBD2. Trimming cost V 4 bases and J 2 bases; bases outside gene matches: 5. Germline lookup yields CDR1 MGHRA and CDR2 YSYEKL. This CDR3 comprises 15 residues. The CDR3 loop is CASSLLADYTDTQYF. The CDR3 DNA reads TGCGCCAGCAGCCTACTAGCGGACTACACAGATACGCAGTATTTT.

The chain has TRBV29-1 and TRBJ2-3; tentatively, D is TRBD2 (6 bases). Germline CDR1 SQVTM, CDR2 ANQGSEA. CDR3 size: 12 residues. Trimming shortened V by 2 bases and J by 10 bases, and 13 bases separated the two germline ends. The CDR3 loop is CSVEKSGVAQYF. CDR3 nucleotides: TGCAGCGTTGAAAAGTCGGGAGTCGCGCAGTATTTT.

CDR3 amino acids: CASSPWTSGRAGELFF. The CDR3 region has the DNA TGTGCCAGCAGCCCGTGGACTAGCGGGAGGGCCGGGGAGCTGTTTTTT. The chain has TRBV13 and TRBJ2-2, with 15 bases that match TRBD2. Trimming removed 5 bases from V and 6 bases from J; junction bases left unmatched: 4. The germline V gene has CDR1 PRHDT and CDR2 FYEKMQ (reference sequence). The length of the CDR3 is 16 residues.

This sequence joins TRBV19 and TRBJ2-2, with D possibly being TRBD2 (6 bases). The CDR3 is 15 residues long. Germline V CDR1 and CDR2: LNHDA, SQIVND (reference sequence). The germline V and J ends were trimmed by 7 bases and 1 base, with 13 bases remaining between them. The CDR3 reads CASNSGQMNTGELFF. In nucleotides, the CDR3 is TGTGCCAGTAACAGCGGGCAAATGAACACCGGGGAGCTGTTTTTT. Full variable domain (rest looked up from reference TRBV19 and TRBJ2-2): DGGITQSPKYLFRKEGQNVTLSCEQNLNHDAMYWYRQDPGQGLRLIYYSQIVNDFQKGDIAEGYSVSREKKESFPLTVTSAQKNPTAFYLCASNSGQMNTGELFFGEGSRLTVL.

The chain has TRBV11-3 and TRBJ2-2; the match to TRBD1 covers 8 bases. The CDR3 is 15 residues long. Per the germline V gene, CDR1 is SGHNT and CDR2 is YENEEA. V trimming: 3 bases; J trimming: 7 bases; junction bases outside the gene matches: 7. CDR3: CASSFTGGRNGELFF. In nucleotides, the CDR3 is TGTGCCAGCAGCTTTACAGGGGGTCGGAACGGGGAGCTGTTTTTT.

The chain combines TRBV5-1 with TRBJ2-3; 9 positions agree with TRBD2. CDR1 is SGHRS, CDR2 YFSETQ, per germline. CDR3 length equals 16 residues. V lost 3 bases to trimming and J lost 2 bases; unmatched junction nucleotides: 7. The CDR3: CASSYGLAYFTDTQYF. CDR3 bases: TGCGCCAGCAGCTACGGACTAGCGTACTTCACAGATACGCAGTATTTT.

V gene TRBV5-1 combines with J gene TRBJ2-7; D possibly corresponds to TRBD2 (5 bases). CDR1 SGHRS and CDR2 YFSETQ come from the germline V gene. V was shortened by 3 bases and J by 0 bases, with 7 bases between the two germline ends. This CDR3 has 13 amino acids. CDR3 DNA: TGCGCCAGCAGCTACCGGGGCTCCTACGAGCAGTACTTC. Translation gives CASSYRGSYEQYF.